One and the same sample provided the 26 T cell receptor beta chains below, sequenced in a study of blood T cell repertoires in COVID-19. Sequenced by immunoSEQ multiplex PCR; TCRdb stores in-frame clones only, minus some. The repertoire holds about 330,000 clones, with about 92% as singletons. Material: PBMCs or T cells enriched from blood (not recorded which). The origin of the receptors is a woman in her twenties or thirties who had recovered from COVID-19.

The rearrangement links TRBV12-3 or TRBV12-4 to TRBJ2-3, with 7 bases identical to TRBD2. The CDR3 sequence is 13 residues long. Trimming took 0 bases from V and 7 from J; bases not matched to a gene: 1. CDR3 bases: TGTGCCAGCAGTTTAGCGGGAGGGAATACGCAGTATTTT. It codes for CASSLAGGNTQYF.

J is TRBJ1-3 and V is TRBV15, with D hard to call. The CDR3 contains 15 residues. Per the germline V gene, CDR1 is LNHNV and CDR2 is YYDKDF (reference sequence). V shed 8 bases and J shed 0 bases, with 14 bases lying between them. DNA for the CDR3: TGTGCCACCCGACGCGGGATCGACTCTGGAAACACCATATATTTT. Translating it yields CATRRGIDSGNTIYF. The complete variable domain, with remaining parts taken from reference TRBV15 and TRBJ1-3, reads DAMVIQNPRYQVTQFGKPVTLSCSQTLNHNVMYWYQQKSSQAPKLLFHYYDKDFNNEADTPDNFQSRRPNTSFCFLDIRSPGLGDTAMYLCATRRGIDSGNTIYFGEGSWLTVV.

The chain recombines TRBV4-1 with TRBJ1-5; D is ambiguous. The length of the CDR3 is 15 residues. Trimming left V 0 bases short and J 0 bases short, with 6 bases between. CDR1 and CDR2 from the germline V gene are MGHRA and YSYEKL. The CDR3 DNA reads TGCGCCAGCAGCCAAGAGCGGTTTAGCAATCAGCCCCAGCATTTT. This sequence encodes CASSQERFSNQPQHF.

The CDR3 sequence is CASRRETSGRAGSDTQYF. CDR3 nucleotide sequence: TGTGCCAGCAGGCGAGAGACTAGCGGGAGGGCCGGATCAGATACGCAGTATTTT. The chain links TRBV7-8 to TRBJ2-3, with TRBD2 matching 14 bases. The CDR3 length is 18 residues. In germline, CDR1 is SGHVS, CDR2 FQNEAQ. V trimming: 6 bases; J trimming: 4 bases; junction bases outside the gene matches: 12.

The chain employs TRBV13 and TRBJ1-2; the D is unclear. Germline loops: CDR1 PRHDT, CDR2 FYEKMQ (reference sequence). The CDR3 totals 14 residues. The ends were cut back, 5 bases at V and 0 bases at J, with 10 bases in the middle. This CDR3 reads CASSLLGTNYGYTF. As DNA, the CDR3 is TGTGCCAGCAGCCTTCTAGGAACTAACTATGGCTACACCTTC.

This rearrangement joins TRBV6-5 to TRBJ2-7; 12 bases are a match to TRBD1. This CDR3 is 14 amino acids long. V lost 7 bases, J lost 6 bases, and 7 bases stayed unmatched. Germline V CDR1 and CDR2: MNHEY, SVGAGI. This CDR3 reads CASKKGQGASEQYF. The CDR3 coding sequence is TGTGCCAGCAAGAAGGGACAGGGGGCGTCCGAGCAGTACTTC.

The chain combines TRBV6-5 with TRBJ2-2; D is perhaps TRBD2 (6 bases). The CDR3 extends over 13 amino acids. V was shortened by 6 bases and J by 7 bases, with 12 bases between the two germline ends. Germline V gives CDR1 MNHEY, CDR2 SVGAGI. CDR3 sequence reads: CASRAAAGGELFF. The CDR3 DNA reads TGTGCCAGCAGGGCGGCAGCGGGCGGGGAGCTGTTTTTT.

The V and J genes are TRBV7-3 and TRBJ2-3; 9 positions match TRBD2. Germline lookup yields CDR1 SGHTA and CDR2 FQGTGA. Trimming removed 6 bases from V and 4 bases from J; junction bases left unmatched: 14. The CDR3 has 17 amino acids. The CDR3 sequence: CASSSRPRREGPDTQYF. The CDR3 DNA is TGTGCCAGCAGTTCACGCCCCAGGCGGGAGGGCCCAGATACGCAGTATTTT. Filled out from reference TRBV7-3 and TRBJ2-3, the complete variable domain reads GAGVSQTPSNKVTEKGKYVELRCDPISGHTALYWYRQSLGQGPEFLIYFQGTGAADDSGLPNDRFFAVRPEGSVSTLKIQRTERGDSAVYLCASSSRPRREGPDTQYFGPGTRLTVL.

The chain has TRBV7-2 and TRBJ2-1; a weak D match, TRBD2 (5 bases). Trimming pared 5 bases from V and 0 bases from J, leaving 11 bases between. This CDR3 comprises 15 residues. Germline values: CDR1 SGHTA, CDR2 FQGNSA. CDR3 sequence reads: CASSASGSSYNEQFF. CDR3 sequence (DNA): TGTGCCAGCAGCGCGAGCGGAAGCTCCTACAATGAGCAGTTCTTC.

The V gene is TRBV5-1, the J gene TRBJ1-5; a weak D match, TRBD1 (6 bases). Germline V gene lookup returns CDR1 SGHRS and CDR2 YFSETQ. V was trimmed by 4 bases and J by 1 base, leaving 12 bases between them. There are 15 residues in the CDR3. CDR3 in amino acids: CASSPSGESNQPQHF. The CDR3 DNA follows: TGCGCCAGCAGCCCTTCAGGGGAGAGCAATCAGCCCCAGCATTTT. Complete variable domain (other parts from reference TRBV5-1 and TRBJ1-5): KAGVTQTPRYLIKTRGQQVTLSCSPISGHRSVSWYQQTPGQGLQFLFEYFSETQRNKGNFPGRFSGRQFSNSRSEMNVSTLELGDSALYLCASSPSGESNQPQHFGDGTRLSIL.

This chain joins TRBV4-1 and TRBJ1-3, with D possibly being TRBD1 (5 bases). Between the trimmed V and J ends, which lost 6 bases and 4 bases, there was a span of 19 bases. CDR1 and CDR2 from the germline V gene are MGHRA and YSYEKL. The CDR3 has 16 amino acids. CDR3 nucleotides: TGCGCCAGCAGGTGGGGAGGGGAGCTTGGAGGAAACACCATATATTTT. Residues: CASRWGGELGGNTIYF.

This chain uses TRBV19 with TRBJ1-1, with 8 bases that match TRBD1. The V segment lost 9 bases and the J segment 3 bases; nucleotides outside the gene matches: 9. Germline V lookup: CDR1 LNHDA, CDR2 SQIVND (reference sequence). The CDR3 has 14 amino acids. The CDR3 DNA reads as TGTGCCAGCCAAAACAGGGGGAGGTACACTGAAGCTTTCTTT. Its translation is CASQNRGRYTEAFF.

The CDR3, as DNA: TGTGCCAGCAGCGTAGGAATTGGGACTAGCGGGAGCGGGGGGTTCTACGAGCAGTACTTC. Its translation is CASSVGIGTSGSGGFYEQYF. The V call is TRBV9, the J call TRBJ2-7; 14 nucleotides align to TRBD2. Trimming cost V 0 bases and J 3 bases; bases outside gene matches: 14. The CDR3 is 20 residues long. CDR1 SGDLS and CDR2 YYNGEE come from the germline V gene.

The chain has TRBV18 and TRBJ1-2; D may be TRBD1 (5 bases). The length of the CDR3 is 14 residues. The V gene's germline CDR1 is KGHSH and CDR2 LQKENI. V was pared by 8 bases and J by 2 bases, with 15 bases between. The CDR3: CASADSPSNYGYTF. The DNA of the CDR3 is TGTGCCAGCGCCGACAGTCCCTCCAACTATGGCTACACCTTC.

The gene calls are TRBV29-1 and TRBJ2-5, with 10 bases that match TRBD1. The CDR3 has 14 amino acids. V lost 7 bases and J lost 4; bases outside the gene matches: 9. Germline V gene lookup returns CDR1 SQVTM and CDR2 ANQGSEA. The CDR3 protein is CSGDEWDRGETQYF. Written as DNA, the CDR3 is TGCAGCGGGGACGAATGGGACAGGGGAGAGACCCAGTACTTC.

J is TRBJ1-1 and V is TRBV28; the match to TRBD1 covers 7 bases. The CDR3 consists of 15 residues. The V gene end was trimmed by 3 bases and the J gene end by 0 bases; junction bases not matched to a gene: 4. Germline-derived CDR1 and CDR2 are MDHEN and SYDVKM. CDR3 protein: CASSFQTGMNTEAFF. CDR3 coding DNA: TGTGCCAGCAGTTTTCAGACAGGGATGAACACTGAAGCTTTCTTT.

The chain links TRBV20-1 to TRBJ2-1; 10 bases line up with TRBD2. The CDR3 spans 16 residues. J lost 2 bases, V lost 3 bases, and 7 bases had no gene match. The germline V gene encodes CDR1 DFQATT and CDR2 SNEGSKA (reference sequence). The CDR3 DNA follows: TGCAGTGCTAGTGGGCTAGCGGGAGCGACCTACAATGAGCAGTTCTTC. This encodes CSASGLAGATYNEQFF.

The CDR3 DNA is TGTGCCAGCAGCCTGGGAGCGGTGGACTACGAGCAGTACTTC. Translating gives CASSLGAVDYEQYF. The chain has TRBV9 and TRBJ2-7; D is perhaps TRBD2 (5 bases). Germline CDR1 and CDR2: SGDLS and YYNGEE. Trimming stripped 4 bases from V and 3 bases from J, with 14 bases between. The CDR3 has 14 amino acids. Full variable domain (remainder filled in from reference TRBV9 and TRBJ2-7): DSGVTQTPKHLITATGQRVTLRCSPRSGDLSVYWYQQSLDQGLQFLIQYYNGEERAKGNILERFSAQQFPDLHSELNLSSLELGDSALYFCASSLGAVDYEQYFGPGTRLTVT.

The V gene is TRBV19, the J gene TRBJ1-3; D may be TRBD1 (6 bases). The V gene lost 9 bases and the J gene lost 3 bases, with 15 bases spanning the gap. Germline loops: CDR1 LNHDA, CDR2 SQIVND (reference sequence). This CDR3 region has 14 residues. Here the CDR3 reads CASSQGSVGNTIYF. The CDR3 coding sequence is TGTGCCAGCAGTCAGGGGAGTGTTGGAAACACCATATATTTT.

The chain is built from TRBV6-5 and TRBJ1-2, with D possibly TRBD1 on 5 matching bases. The CDR3 sequence is 15 residues long. The V end was cut by 5 bases, the J end by 1 base, with 14 bases between. Per germline, CDR1 MNHEY and CDR2 SVGAGI. CDR3 in amino acids: CASSPGGVRNYGYTF. In nucleotides, the CDR3 is TGTGCCAGCAGTCCCGGGGGGGTTCGTAACTATGGCTACACCTTC.

CDR3 region: CASSYSLLLAGRNEQFF. The CDR3 DNA follows: TGTGCCAGCAGTTACTCTTTGTTACTAGCGGGGAGGAATGAGCAGTTCTTC. The chain is built from TRBV6-2 or TRBV6-3 and TRBJ2-1; 10 nucleotides align to TRBD2. The CDR3 has 17 residues. With 0 bases clipped from V and 7 bases from J, the junction kept 9 bases outside the gene matches. The V gene's germline CDR1 is MNHEY and CDR2 SVGEGT.

V is TRBV6-5 and J is TRBJ1-6; 10 bases align to TRBD1. There are 16 residues in the CDR3. Germline V CDR1 and CDR2: MNHEY, SVGAGI. Germline trimming cut 2 bases from V and 14 bases from J; bases unmatched to any gene: 12. In DNA, the CDR3 is TGTGCCAGCAGTTACGGTCCGGGACAGGGGATCAGGACCCTCCACTTT. Translated, it gives CASSYGPGQGIRTLHF.

V is TRBV21-1 and J is TRBJ2-7; TRBD1, the table's D call, lacks a check against the DNA. TRBV21-1 is a pseudogene. The CDR3 is 14 amino acids. DNA for the CDR3: TGTGCCAGCCGCAAGACGGGACAGCTCTACGAGCAGTACTTC. It encodes CASRKTGQLYEQYF.

The genes are TRBV27 and TRBJ2-3, with TRBD1 matching 10 bases. With 6 bases clipped from V and 5 bases from J, the junction kept 5 bases outside the gene matches. The V gene's germline CDR1 is MNHEY and CDR2 SMNVEV (reference sequence). The CDR3 has 14 residues. The CDR3 sequence: CASRKRDRGDTQYF. The CDR3 region has the DNA TGTGCCAGCAGAAAACGGGACAGGGGAGATACGCAGTATTTT.

The CDR3 DNA reads as TGTGCCAGCAGCCAAAGGACTAGCGGGAGAGAGACCCAGTACTTC. It yields the protein CASSQRTSGRETQYF. The chain carries TRBV7-6 and TRBJ2-5; 13 bases are a match to TRBD2. Germline V gene lookup returns CDR1 SGHVS and CDR2 FNYEAQ. This CDR3 is 15 amino acids long. The V and J ends lost 5 bases and 4 bases, in that order; junction bases with no gene match: 4.

The rearrangement links TRBV11-3 to TRBJ1-2; unclear D gene. In germline, CDR1 is SGHNT, CDR2 YENEEA. Trimming shortened V by 1 base and J by 4 bases, and 4 bases separated the two germline ends. The CDR3 is made up of 12 amino acids. CDR3: CASSLGGYGYTF. The CDR3 DNA reads as TGTGCCAGCAGCTTAGGAGGCTATGGCTACACCTTC.